One sample yielded the 14 T cell receptor beta chains listed below, sequenced in a study of blood T cells in healthy people across ages. Next came a second PCR, run for about 6 to 12 cycles, which used a sample-barcoded 5' primer along with a J-beta primer mix. Each CDR3 protein is one row after TCRdb ran MiXCR on the 5' RACE reads. Among roughly 1,300,000 distinct CDR3 sequences listed, around 59% were seen once. Sample: blood. These receptors were obtained from a man younger than 35 in good health.

The gene calls are TRBV6-5 and TRBJ1-2, with D unresolved. The V and J ends lost 6 bases and 4 bases respectively, with 12 bases between them. CDR1 and CDR2 (germline): MNHEY, SVGAGI. The CDR3 length is 13 residues. CDR3 loop: CASRPGEGYGYTF. DNA for the CDR3: TGTGCCAGCAGGCCAGGCGAGGGCTATGGCTACACCTTC.

The chain couples TRBV5-1 to TRBJ2-3; no clear D gene. Germline V gives CDR1 SGHRS, CDR2 YFSETQ. V lost 3 bases, J lost 0 bases, and 11 bases lay in between. CDR3 length equals 15 residues. The DNA for the CDR3 is TGCGCCAGCAGCTACGGCTACCTTAGCACAGATACGCAGTATTTT. Its translation is CASSYGYLSTDTQYF.

For the CDR3, the DNA is TGCAGTGCATTAGCCGGATGGGGAGGTGAAGCTTTCTTT. The encoded protein is CSALAGWGGEAFF. V and J are TRBV20-1 and TRBJ1-1; D gene ambiguous. Per germline, CDR1 DFQATT and CDR2 SNEGSKA (reference sequence). V was cut by 6 bases and J by 7 bases, with 18 bases left in between. The CDR3 length is 13 residues.

The chain employs TRBV12-3 or TRBV12-4 and TRBJ2-2; 8 bases are shared with TRBD2. CDR3 length: 13 residues. J was trimmed by 7 bases and V by 8 bases; bases with no gene match: 6. This CDR3 reads CASLSGGVGELFF. Here the CDR3 DNA reads TGTGCCAGCCTGTCCGGGGGGGTCGGGGAGCTGTTTTTT.

This chain links TRBV29-1 with TRBJ2-3, with D possibly matching TRBD1 (6 bases). Germline CDR1 reads SQVTM; CDR2 reads ANQGSEA. The CDR3 covers 15 residues. The ends were cut back, 4 bases at V and 1 base at J, with 15 bases in the middle. CDR3 in amino acids: CSVAGEAGGTDTQYF. The CDR3 DNA follows: TGCAGCGTTGCAGGCGAGGCAGGGGGCACAGATACGCAGTATTTT.

The chain uses TRBV20-1 and TRBJ2-1; 11 nucleotides align to TRBD2. The germline V gene has CDR1 DFQATT and CDR2 SNEGSKA (reference sequence). The V segment lost 0 bases and the J segment 5 bases; nucleotides outside the gene matches: 6. The CDR3 has 16 residues. As DNA, the CDR3 is TGCAGTGCTAGAGATCCGGGACTAGCGGTGAACAATGAGCAGTTCTTC. Translated, it gives CSARDPGLAVNNEQFF.

About this clonotype itself: An end of the junction differs from the germline gene, which may be a read error. The CDR3 DNA reads as TGCAGCGCTGAAGGCGTCGACCTTAGAAGAAACAATGAGCAGTTCTTC. Amino acids: CSAEGVDLRRNNEQFF. The chain employs TRBV29-1 and TRBJ2-1; D unclear. This CDR3 is built from 16 residues. Germline V gene sequence: CDR1 SQVTM, CDR2 ANQGSEA.

This chain connects TRBV6-6 to TRBJ1-4, with a weak D call TRBD1 (5 bases). This CDR3 spans 13 amino acids. Between the trimmed V and J ends, which lost 7 bases and 6 bases, there was a span of 12 bases. CDR1 is MNHNY, CDR2 SVGAGI, per germline (reference sequence). DNA of the CDR3: TGTGCCAGCAAATCATTGGGGGATGAAAAACTGTTTTTT. It codes for CASKSLGDEKLFF.

The rearrangement joins TRBV9 to TRBJ1-2, with 9 bases identical to TRBD1. The J segment lost 4 bases and the V segment lost 4 bases, leaving 5 bases of the junction unmatched. This CDR3 is 14 amino acids long. Germline V gene lookup returns CDR1 SGDLS and CDR2 YYNGEE. The CDR3 here is CASSHTGGFYGYTF. The CDR3 coding sequence is TGTGCCAGCAGCCACACAGGGGGCTTCTATGGCTACACCTTC.

This clonotype was seen many times. The V call is TRBV6-5, the J call TRBJ2-7; the D is unclear. The CDR3 runs to 11 residues. Germline CDR1 reads MNHEY; CDR2 reads SVGAGI. V gave up 6 bases and J gave up 3 bases, with 6 bases separating them. For the CDR3, the DNA is TGTGCCAGCAGGACGGGCTACGAGCAGTACTTC. Residues: CASRTGYEQYF.

The V call is TRBV12-3 or TRBV12-4, the J call TRBJ1-6; 10 bases are a match to TRBD1. Trimming took 5 bases from V and 9 from J; bases not matched to a gene: 10. This CDR3 is built from 16 residues. The DNA of the CDR3 is TGTGCCAGCAGTCAAGCCGGACAGGGGGTCTTTTCACCCCTCCACTTT. This encodes CASSQAGQGVFSPLHF.

This clonotype was recorded a few times. V gene TRBV7-9 combines with J gene TRBJ2-1; tentatively, D is TRBD1 (6 bases). V was pared by 1 base and J by 3 bases, with 13 bases between. CDR3 length: 16 amino acids. In germline, CDR1 is SEHNR, CDR2 FQNEAQ (reference sequence). CDR3 in DNA: TGTGCCAGCAGCTTAGGCGTTGGCAGGGGCTACAATGAGCAGTTCTTC. Amino acids: CASSLGVGRGYNEQFF. Full variable domain (remainder filled in from reference TRBV7-9 and TRBJ2-1): DTGVSQNPRHKITKRGQNVTFRCDPISEHNRLYWYRQTLGQGPEFLTYFQNEAQLEKSRLLSDRFSAERPKGSFSTLEIQRTEQGDSAMYLCASSLGVGRGYNEQFFGPGTRLTVL.

The CDR3: CSVHNRADTEAFF. Here the CDR3 DNA reads TGCAGCGTCCACAACAGGGCGGACACTGAAGCTTTCTTT. The genes are TRBV29-1 and TRBJ1-1, with D possibly being TRBD1 (6 bases). The germline gives CDR1 SQVTM, CDR2 ANQGSEA. The CDR3 is made up of 13 amino acids. Deletions cut 6 bases from V and 3 bases from J, with 14 bases between.

This chain links TRBV5-6 with TRBJ2-5, with D maybe TRBD2 (6 bases). Deletions cut 4 bases from V and 11 bases from J, with 15 bases between. This CDR3 is built from 12 residues. CDR1 is SGHDT and CDR2 is YYEEEE in the germline V gene. The CDR3 loop reads CASSALANEQYF. In nucleotides, the CDR3 is TGTGCCAGCAGCGCCCTAGCGAATGAGCAGTACTTC.